This record looks at one T cell receptor (beta chain) sequence and its context. 13 Jbeta primers and 60 Vbeta primers were used for the PCR. Generated by immunoSEQ multiplex PCR, the TCRdb table keeps only in-frame clones and is missing some. Altogether 75,000 to 90,000 clones are present, 65% to 85% being singletons, with the ten largest covering about 22%. This CDR3 has 14 residues. V was pared by 2 bases and J by 4 bases, with 0 bases of the junction left unmatched. From germline, CDR1 is KGHSH and CDR2 LQKENI. This entry belongs to a study of cytomegalovirus exposure and HLA in healthy donors. The sequence came from a woman aged 40 to 50 in good health and CMV-seropositive. V gene TRBV18 combines with J gene TRBJ2-1; 9 positions match TRBD2. Input material: PBMCs. Here the CDR3 DNA reads TGTGCCAGCTCACCAACTAGCGGGTACAATGAGCAGTTCTTC. Translated, it gives CASSPTSGYNEQFF.